Listed below are T cell receptor beta chains from one sample, sequenced in a study of T cells after yellow fever vaccination. Using its own MiXCR run on the 5' RACE reads, TCRdb lists one record per CDR3 protein. The table shows 450,000 to 550,000 distinct CDR3 sequences, with just over 20% occurring only once. This specimen consisted of PBMCs, obtained approximately 22 days after the first yellow fever vaccination. The receptors were sampled from a man aged 18 to 29 who received the YFV17D yellow fever vaccine. Both conserved end residues are part of each CDR3. D genes are given only for firm matches. The size field is filled for only some rows; it gives once, few, many or a size class.

>TRBV20-1|TRBJ2-1|.|few
CSAYRLEKATKTYYNEQFF
TGCAGTGCTTATCGATTGGAAAAAGCTACGAAAACTTACTACAATGAGCAGTTCTTC
>TRBV4-3|TRBJ1-2|.|few
CASSQDQGTYGYTF
TGCGCCAGCAGCCAAGATCAGGGGACCTATGGCTACACCTTC
>TRBV20-1|TRBJ2-3|.|many
CSAREPLGDTQYF
TGCAGTGCTAGAGAACCCCTCGGGGATACGCAGTATTTT
>TRBV12-3/TRBV12-4|TRBJ2-6|.|few
CASTIRPGANVLTF
TGTGCCAGCACCATAAGACCTGGGGCCAACGTCCTGACTTTC
>TRBV19|TRBJ1-5|.|.
CASSIEAGLFIQPQHF
TGTGCCAGTAGTATAGAGGCGGGTCTCTTTATCCAGCCCCAGCATTTT
>TRBV4-2|TRBJ1-1|.|.
CASSPSGYTEAFF
TGTGCCAGCAGCCCTTCGGGGTACACTGAAGCTTTCTTT
>TRBV2|TRBJ1-1|.|.
CASAGLKINTEAFF
TGTGCCAGCGCGGGGCTAAAGATTAACACTGAAGCTTTCTTT
>TRBV13|TRBJ2-7|TRBD1|few
CASSSGQGFGYEQYF
TGTGCCAGCAGCTCGGGACAGGGGTTTGGGTACGAGCAGTACTTC
>TRBV12-3/TRBV12-4|TRBJ2-1|.|.
CASSLRQGTNNEQFF
TGTGCCAGCAGTTTAAGGCAGGGGACTAACAATGAGCAGTTCTTC
>TRBV20-1|TRBJ2-5|.|few
CSASGTTLLQETQYF
TGCAGTGCTAGTGGTACCACCCTGCTACAAGAGACCCAGTACTTC
>TRBV7-6|TRBJ2-3|TRBD2|.
CASSQGTSGGRSTDTQYF
TGTGCCAGCAGCCAAGGGACTAGCGGGGGGAGATCCACAGATACGCAGTATTTT
>TRBV6-1|TRBJ1-4|.|.
CASSTRGAATNEKLFF
TGTGCCAGCAGTACGCGGGGGGCTGCAACTAATGAAAAACTGTTTTTT
>TRBV4-3|TRBJ2-5|.|.
CASSQDLARDQETQYF
TGCGCCAGCAGCCAAGATTTGGCCAGGGACCAAGAGACCCAGTACTTC
>TRBV7-2|TRBJ2-1|.|.
CASSGGYWGHEQFF
TGTGCCAGCAGCGGAGGGTACTGGGGCCATGAGCAGTTCTTC
>TRBV5-1|TRBJ1-2|.|.
CAISPGAPDYGYTF
TGCGCCATTTCACCGGGGGCGCCGGACTATGGCTACACCTTC
>TRBV20-1|TRBJ2-7|TRBD1|.
CSARVPGQGIRQYF
TGCAGTGCTAGGGTTCCGGGACAGGGGATCCGGCAGTACTTC
>TRBV5-1|TRBJ1-4|.|.
CASADPGGEQEKLFF
TGCGCCAGCGCCGATCCGGGGGGAGAGCAGGAAAAACTGTTTTTT
>TRBV20-1|TRBJ2-3|.|.
CSASKAGTDTQYF
TGCAGTGCTTCCAAAGCGGGCACAGATACGCAGTATTTT
>TRBV19|TRBJ2-3|TRBD1|many
CASRDRGPSTDTQYF
TGTGCCAGCCGGGACAGGGGTCCTAGCACAGATACGCAGTATTTT
>TRBV7-8|TRBJ2-5|.|.
CASSFQGVMRETQYF
TGTGCCAGCAGCTTCCAAGGGGTCATGAGAGAGACCCAGTACTTC
>TRBV5-4|TRBJ2-1|.|few
CASTVEGGYNEQFF
TGTGCCAGCACCGTGGAGGGCGGTTACAATGAGCAGTTCTTC
>TRBV5-1|TRBJ1-1|.|.
CASSLRRAGTEAFF
TGCGCCAGCAGCTTGCGGAGGGCTGGCACTGAAGCTTTCTTT